The sequence of this T cell receptor (beta chain) was determined in a study of neurological immune-mediated disorders. This clonotype has ten or more counts. TCRdb analysed the 5' RACE reads with MiXCR anew, one entry per CDR3 protein. Of roughly 59,000 distinct CDR3 sequences in the sample, approximately 5.1% were seen once. The TCR comes from a human donor with multiple sclerosis. The donor label of this sample is uncertain. The sequenced sample consisted of PBMCs.

The CDR3 sequence: CASSETGFSSNRLSGANVLTF. The CDR3 DNA sequence: TGTGCCAGCAGTGAGACAGGGTTCTCAAGTAACCGACTCTCTGGGGCCAACGTCCTGACTTTC. The rearrangement links TRBV2 to TRBJ2-6, with 7 bases matching TRBD1. The CDR3 totals 21 residues. With V trimmed by 3 bases and J by 0 bases, 17 bases remained unmatched. Germline values: CDR1 SNHLY, CDR2 FYNNEI. The entire variable domain, with the rest obtained from reference TRBV2 and TRBJ2-6, is as follows: EPEVTQTPSHQVTQMGQEVILRCVPISNHLYFYWYRQILGQKVEFLVSFYNNEISEKSEIFDDQFSVERPDGSNFTLKIRSTKLEDSAMYFCASSETGFSSNRLSGANVLTFGAGSRLTVL.